This TCR beta chain comes out of a study of T cells expressing NK-cell markers. The CDR3 has 14 residues. Germline V CDR1 and CDR2: SGHTA, FQGNSA. TCRdb reworked the 5' RACE reads into one entry per CDR3 protein, no DNA. The sample's table shows fewer than 400,000 distinct CDR3 sequences. Sequenced input: blood T cells: a sorted CD56 or NKG2C T cell subset, CD4+ or CD8+ T cells, or bulk PBMC T cells (not recorded which). The rearrangement links TRBV7-2 to TRBJ1-1; with no DNA, the TCRdb D assignment of TRBD1 cannot be verified. The receptor comes from a man between 18 and 69 years old in good health. The CDR3: CASKWTASNTEAFF.